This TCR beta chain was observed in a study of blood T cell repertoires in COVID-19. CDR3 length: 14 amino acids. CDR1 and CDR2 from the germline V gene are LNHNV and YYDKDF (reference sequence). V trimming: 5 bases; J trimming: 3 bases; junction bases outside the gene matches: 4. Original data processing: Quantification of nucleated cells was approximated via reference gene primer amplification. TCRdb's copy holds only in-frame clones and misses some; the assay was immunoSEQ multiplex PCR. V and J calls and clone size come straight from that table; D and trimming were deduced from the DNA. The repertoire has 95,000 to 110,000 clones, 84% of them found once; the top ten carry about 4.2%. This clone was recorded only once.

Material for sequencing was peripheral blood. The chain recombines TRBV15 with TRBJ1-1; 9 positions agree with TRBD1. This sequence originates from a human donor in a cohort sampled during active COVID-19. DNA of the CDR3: TGTGCCACCAGCGGACAGGGGCGCTACACTGAAGCTTTCTTT. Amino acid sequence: CATSGQGRYTEAFF.